This T cell receptor (beta chain) was sequenced for a study of Ad26.COV2.S vaccination and SARS-CoV-2 variants. Study results and caveats: While placebo recipients had lower spike-specific TCR breadth, vaccine recipients had more.

This clone showed up just a few times. Its cognate antigen is unknown. The V and J ends lost 5 bases and 5 bases respectively, with 16 bases between them. CDR1 MNHEY and CDR2 SMNVEV come from the germline V gene (reference sequence). The CDR3 is made up of 15 amino acids. Some clones are missing from TCRdb's copy, which holds only in-frame ones; the method was immunoSEQ multiplex PCR. Seen here are under 250,000 clones, approximately 88% observed once, and the top ten hold just under 3%. This sample's treatment: about 20 received Ad26.COV2.S at low or high dose, single or two shots; 5 received placebo; per-sample allocation not given. Day 63 after the first injection of vaccine or placebo was the sampling time.

The TCR originated in a person aged 18-60 years who received the Ad26.COV2.S COVID-19 vaccine or a placebo. The sequences come from peripheral blood, collected in a trial of Ad26.COV2.S vaccine versus placebo. The chain employs TRBV27 and TRBJ1-5, with no clear D. The CDR3 nucleotides are TGTGCCAGCAGTCCCTACGGTGGTGGGCATCAGCCCCAGCATTTT. Amino acids: CASSPYGGGHQPQHF.